Listed here are 14 T cell receptor beta chains from one sample, sequenced in a study of long-term antiretroviral therapy in people with HIV. Running of the v3.0 immunoSEQ assay took place at survey level. Profiling relied on immunoSEQ multiplex PCR, and the TCRdb table lists in-frame clones only, not all of them. The sample records roughly 25,000 clones, 85% being singletons. Material: unsorted PBMCs, obtained 2.3 years after starting antiretroviral therapy. The receptor set was obtained from a man between 40 and 49 years old with HIV.

The chain has TRBV30 and TRBJ2-3; tentative D call: TRBD1 (6 bases). V was shortened by 4 bases and J by 2 bases, with 13 bases between the two germline ends. Germline assignment: CDR1 GTSNPN and CDR2 SVGIG (reference sequence). This CDR3 is built from 14 residues. Here the CDR3 reads CAWNRVPNTDTQYF. The CDR3 region has the DNA TGTGCCTGGAACAGGGTGCCAAACACAGATACGCAGTATTTT.

The rearrangement links TRBV29-1 to TRBJ1-2; the D is unclear. V was shortened by 6 bases and J by 6 bases, with 17 bases between the two germline ends. Germline V gene sequence: CDR1 SQVTM, CDR2 ANQGSEA. This CDR3 region has 13 residues. CDR3: CSVHGGPRDGYTF. As DNA, the CDR3 is TGCAGCGTGCATGGAGGCCCTCGGGATGGCTACACCTTC.

The count of this clone is one. This chain uses TRBV5-8 with TRBJ2-2; 7 bases map to TRBD1. The length of the CDR3 is 14 residues. V trimming: 4 bases; J trimming: 5 bases; junction bases outside the gene matches: 5. In germline, CDR1 is SGHTS, CDR2 YDEGEE. CDR3 residues: CASSGRQGTGELFF. DNA of the CDR3: TGTGCCAGCAGCGGAAGACAGGGTACCGGGGAGCTGTTTTTT. The full variable domain, its missing parts supplied by reference TRBV5-8 and TRBJ2-2, is EAGVTQSPTHLIKTRGQQATLRCSPISGHTSVYWYQQALGLGLQFLLWYDEGEERNRGNFPPRFSGRQFPNYSSELNVNALELEDSALYLCASSGRQGTGELFFGEGSRLTVL.

This clone was detected only a few times. V and J are TRBV4-2 and TRBJ2-7; 7 positions match TRBD1. V lost 3 bases to trimming and J lost 1 base; unmatched junction nucleotides: 12. CDR3 length equals 17 residues. CDR1 and CDR2 (germline): LGHNA, YNFKEQ. The CDR3 sequence is CASSQAAGTATSYEQYF. CDR3 sequence (DNA): TGTGCCAGCAGCCAGGCCGCCGGGACAGCTACATCCTACGAGCAGTACTTC.

This chain uses TRBV9 with TRBJ2-3; D gene unclear. With 7 bases removed from V and 3 bases from J, the gap between germline ends came to 15 bases. This CDR3 is 14 amino acids long. In germline, CDR1 is SGDLS, CDR2 YYNGEE. CDR3 in amino acids: CASAHAGRTDTQYF. The CDR3 region has the DNA TGTGCCAGCGCTCATGCAGGAAGGACAGATACGCAGTATTTT.

V usage is TRBV27 and J usage is TRBJ2-7, with D unresolved. The CDR3 has 14 residues. Trimming stripped 2 bases from V and 0 bases from J, with 8 bases between. Germline CDR1 MNHEY, CDR2 SMNVEV (reference sequence). The CDR3 nucleotides are TGTGCCAGCAGTTTAGGTGGCACCTCCTACGAGCAGTACTTC. This codes for CASSLGGTSYEQYF.

The chain joins TRBV30 to TRBJ2-7; D perhaps matches TRBD1 (5 bases). CDR1 and CDR2 from the germline V gene are GTSNPN and SVGIG (reference sequence). The ends were cut back, 5 bases at V and 13 bases at J, with 18 bases in the middle. This CDR3 contains 11 residues. This CDR3 is CAWAGWGKYYF. The DNA of the CDR3 is TGTGCCTGGGCTGGGTGGGGCAAGTATTACTTC.

The chain combines TRBV29-1 with TRBJ2-1; 13 positions match TRBD2. With V trimmed by 1 base and J by 7 bases, 4 bases remained unmatched. CDR3 length equals 15 residues. Germline V gene sequence: CDR1 SQVTM, CDR2 ANQGSEA. The CDR3 reads CSVEGGTSGKNEQFF. In DNA form, the CDR3 reads TGCAGCGTTGAAGGTGGGACTAGCGGGAAAAATGAGCAGTTCTTC.

As concerns this clone: One junction end does not reproduce the germline sequence, and a read error may be involved. V usage is TRBV9 and J usage is TRBJ2-2; TRBD2 is a possible D gene (5 bases). The CDR3 sequence is 13 residues long. Germline CDR1 is SGDLS and CDR2 is YYNGEE. In DNA form, the CDR3 reads TGTGCCAGTAGCGCCTCGAACACCGGGGAGCTGTTTTTT. Amino acid sequence: CASSASNTGELFF.

The rearrangement links TRBV6-6 to TRBJ2-7; perhaps TRBD2 as D (7 bases). V was trimmed by 8 bases and J by 6 bases, leaving 11 bases between them. CDR1 MNHNY and CDR2 SVGAGI come from the germline V gene (reference sequence). CDR3 length: 11 amino acids. CDR3 coding DNA: TGTGCCAGCGTGGGGGGGGCCGAGCAGTACTTC. The encoded protein is CASVGGAEQYF.

V is TRBV11-3 and J is TRBJ2-2, with D perhaps matching TRBD2 (6 bases). CDR1 is SGHNT, CDR2 YENEEA, per germline. Trimming shortened V by 1 base and J by 1 base, and 10 bases separated the two germline ends. The CDR3 runs 16 residues. CDR3 sequence: CASSLVSGENTGELFF. In DNA, the CDR3 is TGTGCCAGCAGCTTAGTCTCGGGAGAGAACACCGGGGAGCTGTTTTTT.

The rearrangement uses TRBV6-5 and TRBJ1-2, with a tentative D call TRBD1 (5 bases). Germline V gives CDR1 MNHEY, CDR2 SVGAGI. This CDR3 contains 14 residues. V was trimmed by 0 bases and J by 6 bases, leaving 11 bases between them. The CDR3 spells CASSYSGGEHGYTF. The CDR3 bases are TGTGCCAGCAGTTACTCTGGAGGGGAGCATGGCTACACCTTC.

The genes are TRBV7-6 and TRBJ2-2; possibly TRBD1 for D (5 bases). The CDR3 totals 14 residues. In germline, CDR1 is SGHVS, CDR2 FNYEAQ. V gave up 4 bases and J gave up 4 bases, with 10 bases separating them. DNA for the CDR3: TGTGCCAGCAGCTCCCAAGGGGCCACCGGGGAGCTGTTTTTT. Residues: CASSSQGATGELFF.

The V and J genes are TRBV20-1 and TRBJ2-1; D uncertain. From germline, CDR1 is DFQATT and CDR2 SNEGSKA (reference sequence). CDR3 size: 11 residues. V lost 6 bases and J 3 bases, leaving 6 bases between the germline ends. CDR3 sequence reads: CSAILYNEQFF. CDR3 coding DNA: TGCAGTGCGATCCTCTACAATGAGCAGTTCTTC.